The 23 T cell receptor beta chains in this list originate from one sample, sequenced in a study of human T cells and chemical hapten exposure. As to time point: pre-sensitization, week 0. Treatment meaning: therapeutic diphenylcyclopropenone sensitization with weekly scalp DPC. TCRdb re-derived calls from the RACE reads in MiXCR, one entry per CDR3 protein. The sample comprises approximately 400,000 distinct CDR3 sequences, 4% to 6% of which are singletons, and approximately 2.4% rests with the top ten. The sequenced sample was whole blood, obtained in connection with sensitization to the hapten diphenylcyclopropenone (DPC). The receptors were sampled from a woman aged 50 to 60 with alopecia areata. Some clones in this sample may be carry-over from other donors' samples.

This clonotype has only a few counts. V is TRBV3-1 and J is TRBJ2-2, with 8 bases that match TRBD2. Trimming at V came to 5 bases and at J to 4 bases, leaving 6 bases not matched to a gene. The CDR3 spans 15 residues. The germline gives CDR1 LGHDT, CDR2 YNNKEL (reference sequence). The CDR3 DNA is TGTGCCAGCAGCTGGGGACTAGGGGGCACCGGGGAGCTGTTTTTT. It codes for CASSWGLGGTGELFF.

The sample holds many counts of this clonotype. The chain joins TRBV28 to TRBJ2-3, with D tentatively TRBD2 (6 bases). This CDR3 is built from 12 residues. V was trimmed by 8 bases and J by 6 bases, leaving 12 bases between them. Germline V lookup: CDR1 MDHEN, CDR2 SYDVKM. The CDR3, as DNA: TGTGCCAGCCGGGAGAGGCCCGATACGCAGTATTTT. Residues: CASRERPDTQYF.

This clonotype was seen at least ten times. The chain recombines TRBV12-5 with TRBJ2-7; D call uncertain. CDR1 is LGHNT and CDR2 is FRNRAP in the germline V gene. Trimming took off 5 bases at V and 6 bases at J, with 14 bases between the two ends. The CDR3 runs 13 residues. For the CDR3, the DNA is TGTGCTAGTGGTACCCCTCCGAGCATCGAGCAGTACTTC. Encoded protein: CASGTPPSIEQYF.

This clonotype was detected only a few times. CDR3 nucleotide sequence: TGTGCCAGCACTGAGGAGCCAGGGATCTTCTTC. This codes for CASTEEPGIFF. J is TRBJ2-1 and V is TRBV2, with a weak D call TRBD1 (5 bases). The CDR3 consists of 11 residues. Germline-derived CDR1 and CDR2 are SNHLY and FYNNEI. Between the trimmed V and J ends, which lost 7 bases and 16 bases, there was a span of 17 bases.

This clonotype was observed a handful of times. This chain joins TRBV4-3 and TRBJ1-4, with D possibly TRBD1 on 5 matching bases. Per germline, CDR1 LGHNA and CDR2 YSLEER. The CDR3 consists of 14 residues. V was trimmed by 3 bases and J by 8 bases, leaving 13 bases between them. Here the CDR3 reads CASSQGHRGEKLFF. The DNA of the CDR3 is TGCGCCAGCAGCCAGGGGCATCGTGGCGAAAAACTGTTTTTT.

This chain joins TRBV6-6 and TRBJ1-6, with 8 bases fitting TRBD1. The V segment lost 2 bases and the J segment 9 bases; nucleotides outside the gene matches: 3. This CDR3 is built from 14 residues. The germline V gene encodes CDR1 MNHNY and CDR2 SVGAGI (reference sequence). The CDR3 spells CASSYDRGSSPLHF. The DNA of the CDR3 is TGTGCCAGCAGTTACGACAGGGGATCTTCACCCCTCCACTTT.

This rearrangement joins TRBV5-1 to TRBJ1-6, with 7 positions matching TRBD1. V lost 4 bases, J lost 8 bases, and 6 bases stayed unmatched. The germline V gene has CDR1 SGHRS and CDR2 YFSETQ. The CDR3 is 14 residues long. The CDR3 DNA reads as TGCGCCAGCAGCGCAGGGACAGACCATTCACCCCTCCACTTT. It specifies CASSAGTDHSPLHF.

This clonotype was counted ten times or more. This chain joins TRBV13 and TRBJ2-3; 12 nucleotides match TRBD2. Germline trimming cut 5 bases from V and 4 bases from J; bases unmatched to any gene: 16. Looked up from germline, CDR1 is PRHDT and CDR2 is FYEKMQ (reference sequence). CDR3 length: 19 residues. The CDR3 is CASSGRLAGGPKGADTQYF. The CDR3 bases are TGTGCCAGCAGCGGCCGCCTAGCGGGAGGGCCAAAGGGGGCAGATACGCAGTATTTT.

This clonotype was picked up many times. The chain recombines TRBV2 with TRBJ2-7, with D possibly matching TRBD1 (5 bases). The germline V and J ends were trimmed by 11 bases and 1 base, with 6 bases remaining between them. The CDR3 spans 10 residues. Germline values: CDR1 SNHLY, CDR2 FYNNEI. CDR3 DNA sequence: TGTGCCGCAGGGTCCTACGAGCAGTACTTC. Translation gives CAAGSYEQYF.

The rearrangement joins TRBV7-2 to TRBJ2-3; the match to TRBD2 covers 10 bases. The CDR3 loop spans 16 amino acids. Germline V gene data show CDR1 as SGHTA and CDR2 as FQGNSA. The V gene end was trimmed by 7 bases and the J gene end by 0 bases; junction bases not matched to a gene: 7. The CDR3 nucleotides read TGTGCCAGCACCCCCAGCGGGGGGGCTAGCACAGATACGCAGTATTTT. This codes for CASTPSGGASTDTQYF.

V gene TRBV20-1 combines with J gene TRBJ2-3; no reliable D call. Germline-derived CDR1 and CDR2 are DFQATT and SNEGSKA (reference sequence). V was cut by 2 bases and J by 4 bases, with 22 bases left in between. The CDR3 is 17 residues long. CDR3 residues: CSARSFGPGPQSDTQYF. The CDR3 DNA follows: TGCAGTGCTAGATCCTTTGGACCGGGCCCCCAATCAGATACGCAGTATTTT.

CDR3 protein: CASSRGDSNSYGYTF. As DNA, the CDR3 is TGCGCCAGCAGCCGGGGGGACAGCAATTCCTATGGCTACACCTTC. The chain uses TRBV5-1 and TRBJ1-2; TRBD1 aligns across 7 bases. The ends lost 4 bases at V and 4 bases at J; junction bases unmatched: 10. The germline CDR1 and CDR2 sequences are SGHRS and YFSETQ. This CDR3 is 15 amino acids long.

This clonotype was counted many times. One end of the junction does not line up with germline, which may come from a read error. This chain uses TRBV29-1 with TRBJ2-3, with TRBD2 as a possible D gene (6 bases). The CDR3 covers 13 residues. Germline loops: CDR1 SQVTM, CDR2 ANQGSEA. The chain's CDR3 is CSAETGETDTQYF. In DNA, the CDR3 is TGCAGCGCTGAAACGGGGGAGACAGATACGCAGTATTTT.

This sequence joins TRBV10-3 and TRBJ2-7; 9 bases map to TRBD2. The CDR3 loop spans 14 amino acids. The J segment lost 0 bases and the V segment lost 7 bases, leaving 4 bases of the junction unmatched. Germline V gene lookup returns CDR1 ENHRY and CDR2 SYGVKD. The DNA for the CDR3 is TGTGCCATCACTGCGCGGGAGGGCTCCTACGAGCAGTACTTC. It yields the protein CAITAREGSYEQYF.

This clonotype came up a few times. J is TRBJ1-4 and V is TRBV5-5; D is unresolved. The length of the CDR3 is 16 residues. CDR1 is SGHKS, CDR2 YYEKEE, per germline (reference sequence). The ends were cut back, 0 bases at V and 4 bases at J, with 13 bases in the middle. CDR3 sequence: CASSLAPVSGNEKLFF. The CDR3 DNA sequence: TGTGCCAGCAGCTTGGCGCCCGTAAGCGGTAATGAAAAACTGTTTTTT.

This clonotype was counted at least ten times. The chain joins TRBV10-3 to TRBJ1-1; D is ambiguous. CDR1 and CDR2 (germline): ENHRY, SYGVKD. V was pared by 0 bases and J by 1 base, with 6 bases between. This CDR3 region has 14 residues. As DNA, the CDR3 is TGTGCCATCAGTGAGTCGCCAAAGAACACTGAAGCTTTCTTT. Translated, it gives CAISESPKNTEAFF.

This clonotype has a count of ten or more. This chain links TRBV4-1 with TRBJ2-3, with 8 bases lining up with TRBD2. In germline, CDR1 is MGHRA, CDR2 YSYEKL. J was trimmed by 6 bases and V by 1 base; bases with no gene match: 6. The CDR3 loop spans 15 amino acids. This chain's CDR3 is CASSQGGLAGDTQYF. CDR3 nucleotide sequence: TGCGCCAGCAGCCAAGGAGGACTAGCTGGGGATACGCAGTATTTT.

CDR3 protein: CASSTHPNQPQHF. CDR3 coding DNA: TGTGCCAGCAGTACCCACCCCAATCAGCCCCAGCATTTT. This chain connects TRBV27 to TRBJ1-5; D gene ambiguous. CDR3 size: 13 residues. The germline V gene encodes CDR1 MNHEY and CDR2 SMNVEV (reference sequence). The germline V and J ends were trimmed by 5 bases and 3 bases, with 8 bases remaining between them.

J is TRBJ1-6 and V is TRBV7-2; 8 nucleotides agree with TRBD1. CDR1 and CDR2 (germline): SGHTA, FQGNSA. The CDR3 is made up of 15 amino acids. Unmatched junction bases numbered 6, after V lost 4 bases and J lost 7 bases. DNA for the CDR3: TGTGCCAGCAGCTACAGGGGGGGTCAGAATTCACCCCTCCACTTT. This translates into CASSYRGGQNSPLHF.

This clonotype has a handful of counts. The gene calls are TRBV12-3 or TRBV12-4 and TRBJ2-1; D gene uncertain. Trimming removed 3 bases at V and 8 bases at J, with 17 bases between. This CDR3 region has 15 residues. The CDR3 here is CASSFRNPFSDEQFF. The CDR3 DNA is TGTGCCAGCAGTTTCAGGAACCCCTTTTCCGATGAGCAGTTCTTC.

The table lists this clonotype with many counts. V gene TRBV18 combines with J gene TRBJ1-2; D unresolved. Trimming removed 2 bases from V and 6 bases from J, with 10 bases in between. This CDR3 has 13 residues. Germline lookup yields CDR1 KGHSH and CDR2 LQKENI. The CDR3 bases are TGTGCCAGCTCACCAGAACCCAGCCATGGCTACACCTTC. It is translated as CASSPEPSHGYTF.

The sample holds many counts of this clonotype. V usage is TRBV18 and J usage is TRBJ2-7, with D uncertain. Germline CDR1 and CDR2: KGHSH and LQKENI. This CDR3 is built from 12 residues. The germline V and J ends were trimmed by 5 bases and 2 bases, with 7 bases remaining between them. The DNA for the CDR3 is TGTGCCAGCTCATTTACGGCCTACGAGCAGTACTTC. Residues: CASSFTAYEQYF. The whole variable domain, remainder taken from reference TRBV18 and TRBJ2-7, is NAGVMQNPRHLVRRRGQEARLRCSPMKGHSHVYWYRQLPEEGLKFMVYLQKENIIDESGMPKERFSAEFPKEGPSILRIQQVVRGDSAAYFCASSFTAYEQYFGPGTRLTVT.

This clonotype turned up a few times. The J gene is TRBJ2-3, the V gene TRBV6-5; D remains unclear. V dropped 2 bases and J dropped 11 bases, with 11 bases sitting between them. The germline gives CDR1 MNHEY, CDR2 SVGAGI. This CDR3 has 12 amino acids. The CDR3 bases are TGTGCCAGCAGTTACGCCGGTCGAGTGCAGTATTTT. It encodes CASSYAGRVQYF.